The text below deals with one T cell receptor beta chain. How the authors handled the data: Reference gene primers were amplified, and this amplification served to estimate nucleated cell counts. Method: immunoSEQ multiplex PCR; TCRdb's copy keeps in-frame clones and lacks some. The V and J calls and the clone size are those of that table, but D and trimming were determined from the DNA. The sample carries roughly 320,000 clones, 70% to 90% recorded once. The source of the sample is a study of blood T cell repertoires in COVID-19. For the study at large: The United States, Italy and Spain provided the acute and convalescent COVID-19 samples. Sample material is recorded as cDNA or gDNA derived from T cells, B-cell-depleted T cells, or PBMCs.

The germline CDR1 and CDR2 sequences are WSHSY and SAAADI. This CDR3 has 12 amino acids. The V gene end was trimmed by 8 bases and the J gene end by 5 bases; junction bases not matched to a gene: 4. V and J are TRBV10-2 and TRBJ2-7, with 9 bases lining up with TRBD2. This clonotype was obtained from a human donor in a cohort sampled during active COVID-19. Sequenced: peripheral blood. The CDR3: CASGGLAHEQYF. Written as DNA, the CDR3 is TGCGCCAGCGGGGGACTAGCCCACGAGCAGTACTTC.